The 14 T cell receptor beta chains given below trace back to one sample, sequenced in a study of blood T cell repertoires in COVID-19. Using immunoSEQ multiplex PCR, the repertoire was profiled, and TCRdb retains in-frame clones only, with some absent. This repertoire shows about 65,000 clones, under 95% found once; its top ten account for about 3%. What was sequenced was peripheral blood. The receptor set was obtained from a man aged 70 or older with active COVID-19.

The chain combines TRBV5-6 with TRBJ2-7; 11 bases line up with TRBD1. The CDR3 totals 16 residues. From germline, CDR1 is SGHDT and CDR2 YYEEEE. Trimming removed 3 bases from V and 3 bases from J; junction bases left unmatched: 8. The DNA of the CDR3 is TGTGCCAGCAGCTCACGGGACAGGGGGGCTTACTACGAGCAGTACTTC. Protein product: CASSSRDRGAYYEQYF.

This rearrangement joins TRBV7-9 to TRBJ2-3; the D is unclear. The CDR3 is made up of 13 amino acids. In germline, CDR1 is SEHNR, CDR2 FQNEAQ (reference sequence). Trimming cost V 1 base and J 4 bases, with 6 bases left between them. The CDR3 nucleotides are TGTGCCAGCAGCTTAGATCTAGCAGATACGCAGTATTTT. This encodes CASSLDLADTQYF.

The chain combines TRBV3-1 (or the pseudogene TRBV3-2) with TRBJ1-2; TRBD1 aligns across 7 bases. The CDR3 has 14 amino acids. The germline V gene encodes CDR1 LGHDT and CDR2 YNNKEL (reference sequence). V lost 4 bases, J lost 4 bases, and 6 bases stayed unmatched. Here the CDR3 DNA reads TGTGCCAGCAGCCCCGGGACAGCAACCTATGGCTACACCTTC. Translated: CASSPGTATYGYTF.

The chain carries TRBV5-1 and TRBJ2-3; 9 bases align to TRBD2. V shed 0 bases and J 5 bases; nucleotides not matched to a gene: 7. Per the germline V gene, CDR1 is SGHRS and CDR2 is YFSETQ. This CDR3 has 16 amino acids. The CDR3: CASSLEAGGPGDTQYF. The DNA of the CDR3 is TGCGCCAGCAGCTTGGAGGCGGGGGGGCCTGGAGATACGCAGTATTTT.

The chain carries TRBV19 and TRBJ1-1; D uncertain. V was cut by 1 base and J by 5 bases, with 11 bases left in between. Germline CDR1 and CDR2: LNHDA and SQIVND (reference sequence). The CDR3 is made up of 14 amino acids. CDR3 sequence reads: CASSIGRGWTEAFF. The CDR3 DNA reads as TGTGCCAGTAGTATAGGACGAGGGTGGACTGAAGCTTTCTTT.

The chain employs TRBV5-1 and TRBJ2-5; tentative D call: TRBD2 (5 bases). Germline V lookup: CDR1 SGHRS, CDR2 YFSETQ. The CDR3 loop spans 15 amino acids. V gave up 4 bases and J gave up 3 bases, with 16 bases separating them. The DNA of the CDR3 is TGCGCCAGCAGCCCAGGTCGGGCCGGGGAAGAGACCCAGTACTTC. Residues: CASSPGRAGEETQYF.

The CDR3 reads CAIRGLAGGPGDTQYF. CDR3 DNA sequence: TGTGCCATCAGAGGGCTCGCGGGGGGGCCAGGAGATACGCAGTATTTT. The J gene is TRBJ2-3, the V gene TRBV10-3, with TRBD2 matching over 9 bases. The trim removed 6 bases at V and 5 bases at J, leaving 12 bases unmatched. The germline V gene has CDR1 ENHRY and CDR2 SYGVKD. This CDR3 has 16 residues.

The chain is built from TRBV7-9 and TRBJ2-5; D is unclear. V lost 5 bases and J 5 bases, leaving 6 bases between the germline ends. This CDR3 contains 11 residues. Germline V gene data show CDR1 as SEHNR and CDR2 as FQNEAQ (reference sequence). The CDR3, as DNA: TGTGCCAGCAGCATGAGTGAGACCCAGTACTTC. This gives the protein CASSMSETQYF.

Only one count was recorded for this clone. This chain connects TRBV5-1 to TRBJ2-2, with 8 bases fitting TRBD2. V gave up 4 bases and J gave up 8 bases; unmatched junction bases: 22. This CDR3 is built from 19 residues. From germline, CDR1 is SGHRS and CDR2 YFSETQ. CDR3 loop: CASSALTKRGPLMSGELFF. In DNA form, the CDR3 reads TGCGCCAGCAGCGCCCTGACTAAGCGGGGGCCCCTTATGTCTGGGGAGCTGTTTTTT.

V is TRBV7-8 and J is TRBJ2-7; 7 nucleotides agree with TRBD1. Germline V lookup: CDR1 SGHVS, CDR2 FQNEAQ. V lost 1 base, J lost 0 bases, and 6 bases stayed unmatched. This CDR3 is 16 amino acids long. The CDR3 bases are TGTGCCAGCAGCTTAGTGGGACAGATCAGCTCCTACGAGCAGTACTTC. Protein product: CASSLVGQISSYEQYF. Full variable domain (rest looked up from reference TRBV7-8 and TRBJ2-7): GAGVSQSPRYKVAKRGQDVALRCDPISGHVSLFWYQQALGQGPEFLTYFQNEAQLDKSGLPSDRFFAERPEGSVSTLKIQRTQQEDSAVYLCASSLVGQISSYEQYFGPGTRLTVT.

V usage is TRBV2 and J usage is TRBJ1-1; 9 nucleotides align to TRBD1. Trimming removed 6 bases from V and 4 bases from J; junction bases left unmatched: 0. Germline CDR1 reads SNHLY; CDR2 reads FYNNEI. The CDR3 runs 12 residues. The chain's CDR3 is CASRTGGTEAFF. The CDR3 DNA is TGTGCCAGCAGGACAGGGGGCACTGAAGCTTTCTTT.

V is TRBV27 and J is TRBJ1-1; no definite D call. V lost 6 bases, J lost 4 bases, and 12 bases lay in between. Germline loops: CDR1 MNHEY, CDR2 SMNVEV (reference sequence). The CDR3 contains 13 residues. The CDR3 region has the DNA TGTGCCAGCAGAGCTTCATCGGGCACTGAAGCTTTCTTT. This encodes CASRASSGTEAFF.

The V gene is TRBV3-1 (or the pseudogene TRBV3-2), the J gene TRBJ2-3; D call uncertain. Germline V gene lookup returns CDR1 LGHDT and CDR2 YNNKEL (reference sequence). The CDR3 length is 17 residues. V dropped 1 base and J dropped 0 bases, with 14 bases sitting between them. The CDR3 DNA reads TGTGCCAGCAGCCAAGGAGGTTTGGTGACTAGCACAGATACGCAGTATTTT. It encodes CASSQGGLVTSTDTQYF.

This chain links TRBV6-5 with TRBJ1-2; D remains ambiguous. V lost 4 bases and J lost 4, with 7 bases in between. The germline gives CDR1 MNHEY, CDR2 SVGAGI. The CDR3 is made up of 12 amino acids. CDR3 protein: CASSSTAYGYTF. Here the CDR3 DNA reads TGTGCCAGCAGTTCCACAGCCTATGGCTACACCTTC.